Listed here are 10 T cell receptor beta chains from one sample, sequenced in a study of CD8 T cells in ankylosing spondylitis. Each CDR3 protein gets one entry after TCRdb re-called the 5' RACE reads with MiXCR. The table includes about 36,000 distinct CDR3 sequences, 10% to 15% detected once. Specimen: synovial fluid, either unsorted or a sorted T cell fraction (not recorded which). These receptors all stem from a male donor with ankylosing spondylitis.

This clonotype was counted many times. The V gene is TRBV9, the J gene TRBJ1-2, with 9 bases identical to TRBD1. Germline values: CDR1 SGDLS, CDR2 YYNGEE. Germline trimming cut 3 bases from V and 5 bases from J; bases unmatched to any gene: 11. This CDR3 has 16 residues. Here the CDR3 DNA reads TGTGCCAGCAGCGCCACCTCCCGGGACAGGGAATATGGCTACACCTTC. This codes for CASSATSRDREYGYTF.

Only a few counts were recorded for this clonotype. This rearrangement joins TRBV20-1 to TRBJ2-7; 7 bases agree with TRBD2. Germline values: CDR1 DFQATT, CDR2 SNEGSKA (reference sequence). The V segment lost 6 bases and the J segment 2 bases; nucleotides outside the gene matches: 7. This CDR3 has 13 residues. In nucleotides, the CDR3 is TGCAGTGCCGAGACTAGCAGGGCCTACGAGCAGTACTTC. It encodes CSAETSRAYEQYF.

The chain is built from TRBV20-1 and TRBJ1-5; TRBD1 aligns across 8 bases. The V gene's germline CDR1 is DFQATT and CDR2 SNEGSKA (reference sequence). The CDR3 sequence is 13 residues long. Trimming at V came to 5 bases and at J to 7 bases, leaving 7 bases not matched to a gene. The DNA for the CDR3 is TGCAGTGCTGGGGGCGGACAGGGCCAGCCCCAGCATTTT. This sequence encodes CSAGGGQGQPQHF.

There are many counts of this clonotype. Here the CDR3 DNA reads TGTGCCAGCAGTCGTGCGAGGGGCGCAAGTATCTATGGCTACACCTTC. Translating it yields CASSRARGASIYGYTF. This chain links TRBV28 with TRBJ1-2, with a weak D call TRBD1 (5 bases). The CDR3 spans 16 residues. Trimming removed 5 bases from V and 4 bases from J, with 20 bases in between. Germline loops: CDR1 MDHEN, CDR2 SYDVKM.

This clonotype was seen many times. J is TRBJ2-2 and V is TRBV6-1; a possible D gene is TRBD2 (6 bases). The germline V gene encodes CDR1 MNHNS and CDR2 SASEGT. V was shortened by 3 bases and J by 5 bases, with 10 bases between the two germline ends. The CDR3 is made up of 14 amino acids. The CDR3 sequence is CASSETGETGELFF. DNA for the CDR3: TGTGCCAGCAGTGAGACGGGAGAGACCGGGGAGCTGTTTTTT.

The CDR3 here is CASRRGGSPYEQYF. The CDR3 region has the DNA TGTGCCAGTCGGCGGGGAGGGTCCCCCTACGAGCAGTACTTC. V gene TRBV12-3 or TRBV12-4 combines with J gene TRBJ2-7; TRBD2 aligns across 7 bases. CDR3 length: 14 residues. Trimming took 9 bases from V and 2 from J; bases not matched to a gene: 10.

Ten or more counts support this clonotype. The rearrangement joins TRBV6-2 or TRBV6-3 to TRBJ2-7; possible D gene TRBD1, 6 bases. Trimming removed 2 bases at V and 11 bases at J, with 13 bases between. CDR1 is MNHEY and CDR2 is SVGEGT in the germline V gene. The CDR3 is 12 amino acids. The CDR3 reads CASSYTAGDKYF. The CDR3 bases are TGTGCCAGCAGTTACACTGCAGGGGATAAGTACTTC.

This clonotype was seen many times. The chain combines TRBV20-1 with TRBJ1-5, with 12 bases identical to TRBD1. Trimming removed 0 bases from V and 3 bases from J; junction bases left unmatched: 6. The CDR3 is made up of 17 amino acids. The germline V gene encodes CDR1 DFQATT and CDR2 SNEGSKA (reference sequence). The CDR3 bases are TGCAGTGCTAGAGATAGGGACAGGGGGCACAACAATCAGCCCCAGCATTTT. Its translation: CSARDRDRGHNNQPQHF.

This rearrangement joins TRBV10-3 to TRBJ2-7, with a possible D match to TRBD2 (6 bases). Trimming stripped 8 bases from V and 4 bases from J, with 18 bases between. Germline CDR1 is ENHRY and CDR2 is SYGVKD. This CDR3 is 14 amino acids long. The CDR3 coding sequence is TGTGCCATCGGAACCGGGACTCTAGGGTACGAGCAGTACTTC. This codes for CAIGTGTLGYEQYF.

This chain joins TRBV12-3 or TRBV12-4 and TRBJ2-1, with unresolved D. The CDR3 runs 12 residues. Trimming stripped 4 bases from V and 12 bases from J, with 13 bases between. Here the CDR3 DNA reads TGTGCCAGCAGTTCTGGGGTGCAGCGGCAGTTCTTC. It specifies CASSSGVQRQFF.